A single sample gave rise to the 32 T cell receptor beta chains below, sequenced in a study of T cells after posttransplantation cyclophosphamide. Produced via immunoSEQ multiplex PCR; TCRdb's table is partial and in-frame only. The repertoire holds 45,000 to 60,000 clones, with about 90% as singletons. Input material: PBMCs. These receptors were taken from a woman in her forties or fifties in good health and a related stem cell transplant donor.

This chain connects TRBV19 to TRBJ1-1; possibly TRBD1 for D (6 bases). The CDR3 has 15 residues. Per the germline V gene, CDR1 is LNHDA and CDR2 is SQIVND (reference sequence). V was shortened by 3 bases and J by 3 bases, with 14 bases between the two germline ends. DNA for the CDR3: TGTGCCAGTAGTATCCAACAGGGAGGGGACACTGAAGCTTTCTTT. This codes for CASSIQQGGDTEAFF.

This chain links TRBV11-2 with TRBJ1-4, with 8 bases that match TRBD1. Germline trimming cut 5 bases from V and 6 bases from J; bases unmatched to any gene: 11. Germline V lookup: CDR1 SGHAT, CDR2 FQNNGV. The CDR3 extends over 16 amino acids. CDR3 DNA: TGTGCCAGCAGCCCAGGGGGCAGGGGGCCTGATGAAAAACTGTTTTTT. Translating it yields CASSPGGRGPDEKLFF.

The chain joins TRBV7-3 to TRBJ1-1; D call uncertain. Germline CDR1 SGHTA, CDR2 FQGTGA. The CDR3 length is 15 residues. Between the trimmed V and J ends, which lost 3 bases and 0 bases, there was a span of 11 bases. The DNA for the CDR3 is TGTGCCAGCAGCTTGGACTCGGGCATGAACACTGAAGCTTTCTTT. This sequence encodes CASSLDSGMNTEAFF.

V gene TRBV2 combines with J gene TRBJ2-2; D gene uncertain. The CDR3 length is 15 residues. The V end was cut by 4 bases, the J end by 2 bases, with 11 bases between. Germline V CDR1 and CDR2: SNHLY, FYNNEI. The DNA for the CDR3 is TGTGCCAGCAGTGTGAGTCCGAGAAACACCGGGGAGCTGTTTTTT. Translating it yields CASSVSPRNTGELFF.

The chain recombines TRBV7-8 with TRBJ2-3; 7 bases fit TRBD1. The CDR3 extends over 14 amino acids. Germline CDR1 SGHVS, CDR2 FQNEAQ. The J segment lost 2 bases and the V segment lost 6 bases, leaving 5 bases of the junction unmatched. The chain's CDR3 is CASSSGTVTDTQYF. The CDR3 nucleotides are TGTGCCAGCAGTTCCGGGACAGTCACAGATACGCAGTATTTT.

The chain is built from TRBV4-1 and TRBJ2-7; tentatively, D is TRBD2 (6 bases). The germline CDR1 and CDR2 sequences are MGHRA and YSYEKL. The V and J ends lost 4 bases and 3 bases respectively, with 22 bases between them. The CDR3 sequence is 17 residues long. DNA of the CDR3: TGCGCCAGCAGCCCGATCGGTCGGCGGGACCTCTTCTACGAGCAGTACTTC. This encodes CASSPIGRRDLFYEQYF.

This clone was seen once. This chain connects TRBV4-1 to TRBJ1-2; 7 nucleotides agree with TRBD1. Germline-derived CDR1 and CDR2 are MGHRA and YSYEKL. The CDR3 has 15 amino acids. V shed 0 bases and J 8 bases; nucleotides not matched to a gene: 9. CDR3: CASSQEEQGVNGYTF. CDR3 coding DNA: TGCGCCAGCAGCCAAGAAGAGCAGGGGGTGAACGGCTACACCTTC.

This clone was detected only a few times. The chain combines TRBV6-5 with TRBJ2-1; 7 nucleotides line up with TRBD1. V was clipped by 6 bases and J by 5 bases; unmatched bases: 7. This CDR3 spans 14 amino acids. From germline, CDR1 is MNHEY and CDR2 SVGAGI. The CDR3 DNA sequence: TGTGCCAGCAGGCCGGGACAGCTACACAATGAGCAGTTCTTC. Protein sequence: CASRPGQLHNEQFF.

The chain carries TRBV11-1 and TRBJ2-7, with D perhaps matching TRBD1 (7 bases). The V end lost 2 bases, the J end lost 1 base, and 12 bases lay between the germline ends. This CDR3 region has 15 residues. Germline loops: CDR1 SGHAT, CDR2 FQDESV (reference sequence). The CDR3 nucleotides are TGTGCCAGCAGCTTAACAGGGGCGGGGTCCTACGAGCAGTACTTC. Translated: CASSLTGAGSYEQYF.

The gene calls are TRBV5-6 and TRBJ1-5; 7 nucleotides agree with TRBD1. The germline V gene encodes CDR1 SGHDT and CDR2 YYEEEE. The CDR3 runs to 14 residues. V lost 1 base, J lost 6 bases, and 4 bases stayed unmatched. As DNA, the CDR3 is TGTGCCAGCAGCTTGCGACAGGGTGGTCAGCCCCAGCATTTT. It is translated as CASSLRQGGQPQHF.

The chain uses TRBV10-1 and TRBJ1-2; D is unclear. V was pared by 4 bases and J by 1 base, with 10 bases between. Germline V CDR1 and CDR2: WNHNN, SYGVQD (reference sequence). CDR3 size: 14 residues. The CDR3 DNA follows: TGCGCCAGCAGTGCCTCCGGGAATAACTATGGCTACACCTTC. This gives the protein CASSASGNNYGYTF.

The V and J genes are TRBV19 and TRBJ2-7, with D perhaps TRBD1 (5 bases). The CDR3 length is 13 residues. V lost 4 bases to trimming and J lost 0 bases, with 7 bases between them. CDR1 is LNHDA, CDR2 SQIVND, per germline (reference sequence). CDR3: CASSNTGSYEQYF. In nucleotides, the CDR3 is TGTGCCAGTAGTAATACAGGCTCCTACGAGCAGTACTTC.

For the CDR3, the DNA is TGTGCCAGCAGTGAAGCGGACAGTTACAATCAGCCCCAGCATTTT. Protein: CASSEADSYNQPQHF. This chain connects TRBV6-1 to TRBJ1-5; weak D call: TRBD1 (6 bases). The CDR3 has 15 amino acids. The germline CDR1 and CDR2 sequences are MNHNS and SASEGT. V lost 0 bases to trimming and J lost 3 bases, with 9 bases between them.

This sequence joins TRBV6-5 and TRBJ2-7, with 8 bases lining up with TRBD2. Losses at the gene ends were 6 bases for V and 4 bases for J; bases not matched to a gene: 8. The CDR3 length is 14 residues. Germline-derived CDR1 and CDR2 are MNHEY and SVGAGI. The DNA of the CDR3 is TGTGCCAGCAGGGGGCGGGAGGCGGGTTACGAGCAGTACTTC. It specifies CASRGREAGYEQYF.

The table lists this clone with a count of one. This chain connects TRBV6-1 to TRBJ1-2; D is perhaps TRBD1 (5 bases). V dropped 0 bases and J dropped 3 bases, with 11 bases sitting between them. The germline V gene has CDR1 MNHNS and CDR2 SASEGT. The CDR3 is 15 amino acids. The CDR3, as DNA: TGTGCCAGCAGTGAAGCGGGGGGACGGGACTATGGCTACACCTTC. Translated, it gives CASSEAGGRDYGYTF.

The genes are TRBV9 and TRBJ2-2, with 7 bases matching TRBD2. After removal of 3 bases from V and 1 base from J, the junction contained 18 bases not matched to a gene. This CDR3 comprises 20 residues. From germline, CDR1 is SGDLS and CDR2 YYNGEE. The CDR3 loop is CASSDGGFRTSRGNTGELFF. The CDR3 DNA reads TGTGCCAGCAGCGATGGGGGATTTCGGACTAGTCGGGGGAACACCGGGGAGCTGTTTTTT.

This chain connects TRBV5-6 to TRBJ2-5, with unresolved D. CDR1 SGHDT and CDR2 YYEEEE come from the germline V gene. The CDR3 runs 12 residues. V was cut by 0 bases and J by 5 bases, with 5 bases left in between. The CDR3 spells CASSLEQETQYF. CDR3 nucleotides: TGTGCCAGCAGCTTGGAACAGGAGACCCAGTACTTC. Full variable domain (rest looked up from reference TRBV5-6 and TRBJ2-5): DAGVTQSPTHLIKTRGQQVTLRCSPKSGHDTVSWYQQALGQGPQFIFQYYEEEERQRGNFPDRFSGHQFPNYSSELNVNALLLGDSALYLCASSLEQETQYFGPGTRLLVL.

The rearrangement joins TRBV5-4 to TRBJ2-5, with 9 nucleotides matching TRBD2. The J call is doubtful: the DNA matches TRBJ2-7 better. CDR1 is SGHNT, CDR2 YYREEE, per germline (reference sequence). The CDR3 is made up of 15 amino acids. CDR3 amino acids: CASSLRLAAAGEQYF. Here the CDR3 DNA reads TGTGCCAGCAGCCTAAGACTAGCGGCAGCCGGCGAGCAGTACTTC.

A single count supports this clone. This rearrangement joins TRBV5-6 to TRBJ1-1, with 7 bases fitting TRBD1. Unmatched junction bases numbered 6, after V lost 3 bases and J lost 4 bases. CDR3 length: 14 amino acids. The germline V gene encodes CDR1 SGHDT and CDR2 YYEEEE. In nucleotides, the CDR3 is TGTGCCAGCAGCTCCGGCCCAGGGGGCACTGAAGCTTTCTTT. This encodes CASSSGPGGTEAFF.

The CDR3 DNA reads TGTGCCAGCAGTGGAGGGACAGGGGGTGGCTACACCTTC. As protein: CASSGGTGGGYTF. This chain joins TRBV6-4 and TRBJ1-2; 11 bases line up with TRBD1. V shed 4 bases, J shed 7 bases, and the junction held 2 bases outside the gene matches. The CDR3 spans 13 residues. Per germline, CDR1 MRHNA and CDR2 SNTAGT.

This chain links TRBV11-1 with TRBJ2-7; unclear D gene. Germline lookup yields CDR1 SGHAT and CDR2 FQDESV (reference sequence). The CDR3 extends over 15 amino acids. The V and J ends lost 1 base and 0 bases respectively, with 10 bases between them. CDR3 nucleotides: TGTGCCAGCAGCTTAGGGGCAGGATACTCCTACGAGCAGTACTTC. Translating gives CASSLGAGYSYEQYF.

The J gene is TRBJ1-1, the V gene TRBV11-2; D uncertain. In germline, CDR1 is SGHAT, CDR2 FQNNGV. Trimming shortened V by 5 bases and J by 4 bases, and 8 bases separated the two germline ends. This CDR3 comprises 12 residues. CDR3 nucleotides: TGTGCCAGCAGCACTAGCGGCACTGAAGCTTTCTTT. This translates into CASSTSGTEAFF.

This chain joins TRBV6-1 and TRBJ2-1; D is possibly TRBD2 (7 bases). Germline V gene sequence: CDR1 MNHNS, CDR2 SASEGT. The CDR3 length is 17 residues. Trimming removed 0 bases from V and 0 bases from J, with 12 bases in between. CDR3 in DNA: TGTGCCAGCAGTGAAGCGTCGGCGGGGGCCTCCTACAATGAGCAGTTCTTC. Its translation is CASSEASAGASYNEQFF.

This chain connects TRBV2 to TRBJ2-7; 9 positions agree with TRBD1. The germline V gene encodes CDR1 SNHLY and CDR2 FYNNEI. This CDR3 region has 15 residues. J gave up 3 bases and V 6 bases, and 9 bases lay outside the gene matches. The CDR3 DNA is TGTGCCAGCAGAGGGGTGGGACAGGGACACTACGAGCAGTACTTC. Protein: CASRGVGQGHYEQYF.

The chain has TRBV19 and TRBJ2-5, with TRBD1 matching over 8 bases. CDR3 size: 14 residues. The ends lost 6 bases at V and 4 bases at J; junction bases unmatched: 7. CDR1 LNHDA and CDR2 SQIVND come from the germline V gene (reference sequence). The CDR3 sequence is CASSPDRGRETQYF. The CDR3 bases are TGTGCCAGTAGCCCTGACAGGGGTCGAGAGACCCAGTACTTC.

The chain combines TRBV7-3 with TRBJ2-1; D is possibly TRBD2 (5 bases). Trimming took off 7 bases at V and 10 bases at J, with 11 bases between the two ends. Germline values: CDR1 SGHTA, CDR2 FQGTGA. CDR3 length: 11 residues. In DNA form, the CDR3 reads TGTGCCAGCACCAATAGCGAAGAGCAGTTCTTC. Translating gives CASTNSEEQFF.

The chain uses TRBV7-9 and TRBJ1-5; 7 bases are shared with TRBD1. The CDR3 runs 15 residues. The trim removed 3 bases at V and 6 bases at J, leaving 8 bases unmatched. Germline V lookup: CDR1 SEHNR, CDR2 FQNEAQ (reference sequence). CDR3 nucleotide sequence: TGTGCCAGCAGCTTTACGACAGGGAGCGGTCAGCCCCAGCATTTT. Amino acids: CASSFTTGSGQPQHF.

The chain couples TRBV19 to TRBJ1-1, with D perhaps TRBD1 (5 bases). V was clipped by 5 bases and J by 3 bases, with 10 bases between them. Germline CDR1 LNHDA, CDR2 SQIVND (reference sequence). The CDR3 has 13 residues. The CDR3 sequence is CASSPGGDTEAFF. In DNA form, the CDR3 reads TGTGCCAGTAGTCCCGGGGGAGACACTGAAGCTTTCTTT.

The sample holds one count of this clone. The chain combines TRBV7-2 with TRBJ2-7; 8 positions match TRBD1. CDR1 is SGHTA, CDR2 FQGNSA, per germline. This CDR3 region has 15 residues. Trimming at V came to 4 bases and at J to 3 bases, leaving 8 bases not matched to a gene. The CDR3 sequence: CASSSRGQVNYEQYF. The CDR3 DNA follows: TGTGCCAGCAGCTCAAGGGGACAGGTGAACTACGAGCAGTACTTC.

The V and J genes are TRBV6-1 and TRBJ1-2, with 8 bases identical to TRBD1. This CDR3 has 14 amino acids. Germline-derived CDR1 and CDR2 are MNHNS and SASEGT. V shed 6 bases, J shed 2 bases, and the junction held 5 bases outside the gene matches. This CDR3 is CASSFGQGNYGYTF. The CDR3 bases are TGTGCCAGCAGCTTCGGACAGGGAAACTATGGCTACACCTTC.

V gene TRBV10-3 combines with J gene TRBJ1-5; a weak D match, TRBD1 (5 bases). This CDR3 comprises 13 residues. Germline values: CDR1 ENHRY, CDR2 SYGVKD. Trimming removed 4 bases at V and 8 bases at J, with 12 bases between. The CDR3 DNA is TGTGCCATCAGTGGCCGGGGGAATGAGCCCCAGCATTTT. Amino acids: CAISGRGNEPQHF.

The chain links TRBV15 to TRBJ1-1, with 9 bases fitting TRBD1. With 1 base clipped from V and 7 bases from J, the junction kept 10 bases outside the gene matches. This CDR3 is built from 16 residues. Germline V gives CDR1 LNHNV, CDR2 YYDKDF (reference sequence). The CDR3 DNA follows: TGTGCCACCAGCAGAGTAACAGGGGGCGCCTATGGTGAAGCTTTCTTT. Its translation is CATSRVTGGAYGEAFF.